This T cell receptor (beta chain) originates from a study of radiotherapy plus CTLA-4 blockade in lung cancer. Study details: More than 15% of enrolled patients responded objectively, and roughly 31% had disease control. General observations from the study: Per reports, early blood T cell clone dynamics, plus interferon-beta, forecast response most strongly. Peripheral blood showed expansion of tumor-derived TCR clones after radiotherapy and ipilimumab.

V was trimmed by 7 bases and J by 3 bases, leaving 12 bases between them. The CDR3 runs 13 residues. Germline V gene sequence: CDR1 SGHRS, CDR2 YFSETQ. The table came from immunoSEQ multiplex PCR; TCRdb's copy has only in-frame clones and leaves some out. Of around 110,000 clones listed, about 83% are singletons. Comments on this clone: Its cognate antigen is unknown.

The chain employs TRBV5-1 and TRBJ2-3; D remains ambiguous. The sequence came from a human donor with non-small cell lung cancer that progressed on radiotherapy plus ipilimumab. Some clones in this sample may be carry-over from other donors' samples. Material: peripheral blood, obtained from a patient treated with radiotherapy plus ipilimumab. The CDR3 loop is CASGQEWTDTQYF. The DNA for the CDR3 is TGCGCCAGCGGGCAAGAATGGACAGATACGCAGTATTTT.